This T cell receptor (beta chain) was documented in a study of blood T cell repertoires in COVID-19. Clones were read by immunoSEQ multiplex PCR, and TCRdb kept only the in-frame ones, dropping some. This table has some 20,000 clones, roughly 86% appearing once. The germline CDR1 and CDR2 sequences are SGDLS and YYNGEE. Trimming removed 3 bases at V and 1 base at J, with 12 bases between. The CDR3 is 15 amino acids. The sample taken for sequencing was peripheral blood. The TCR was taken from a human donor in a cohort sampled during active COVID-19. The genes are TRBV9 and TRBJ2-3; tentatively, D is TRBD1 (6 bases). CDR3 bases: TGTGCCAGCAGCGCCTGGGCAGGGGGCACAGATACGCAGTATTTT. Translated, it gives CASSAWAGGTDTQYF.